The clone carrying this TCR beta chain was found once. Its antigen is still unknown. The template for TCR beta VDJ and CDR3 sequence profiling was genomic DNA. TCRdb re-analysed the reads in MiXCR, keeping a single row per CDR3 protein. This table has 100,000 to 150,000 distinct CDR3 sequences, 40% to 60% appearing once. Trimming removed 7 bases from V and 2 bases from J; junction bases left unmatched: 5. This CDR3 is built from 14 residues. The germline gives CDR1 LNHNV, CDR2 YYDKDF (reference sequence). This sample is drawn from a study of CD8+CD57+ T cells in acquired aplastic anemia. The wider study: Sorting CD4+ and CD8+ cells gave DNA averaging 3.2 ug. An average of roughly 11 million reads for CD4+ cells was obtained from healthy donors. Study-wide results and caveats: Patients and controls were found to share twenty-nine CD8+ CDR3 sequences. Between patients and controls, CD8+ Simpson's diversity did not vary significantly.

This TCR was recovered from a human donor in good health, serving as a control. The chain has TRBV15 and TRBJ2-3; the match to TRBD1 covers 8 bases. The sample was sorted CD4+, CD8+, or CD8+CD57+ T cells (not recorded which) from PBMCs. The chain's CDR3 is CATTRGQPTDTQYF. The CDR3 DNA sequence: TGTGCCACCACCAGGGGGCAGCCCACAGATACGCAGTATTTT.